This T cell receptor beta chain was sequenced for a study of radiation and T cells in renal cell carcinoma. The treatment here: treatment-naive control, cytoreductive nephrectomy. This clone was counted between two and nine times. V dropped 4 bases and J dropped 1 base, with 16 bases sitting between them. Per germline, CDR1 LGHNA and CDR2 YSLEER. This CDR3 has 16 amino acids. Libraries were prepared by immunoSEQ multiplex PCR; TCRdb keeps only in-frame clonotypes and omits some of them. The data hold about 24,000 clones, with 58% observed a single time. The chain carries TRBV4-3 and TRBJ1-1, with D perhaps TRBD1 (5 bases). The clonotype was recovered from a man aged 35 to 55 with renal cell carcinoma. The sequences come from tumor tissue, collected from a patient whose treatment was nephrectomy without radiotherapy. In DNA form, the CDR3 reads TGCGCCAGCAGCCCCCAGGAGCCGGGGACGAACACTGAAGCTTTCTTT. It yields the protein CASSPQEPGTNTEAFF.